This is a list of T cell receptor beta chains from one sample in a study of T cells in Graves' hyperthyroidism and ophthalmopathy. TCRdb re-analysed the multiplex PCR reads in MiXCR, keeping a single row per CDR3 protein. This sample has 600,000 or so distinct CDR3 sequences, with around 15% found just once. Sequenced sample: blood. The source of these receptors is a woman between 50 and 59 years old with Graves' ophthalmopathy. Both conserved end residues are part of each CDR3. The D gene is left open where the match is weak. Clone size is shown for a subset of rows, as once, few, many or a class of expanded clone.

D gene | clone size | J gene | V gene | CDR3 protein | CDR3 DNA
TRBD2 | . | TRBJ2-7 | TRBV20-1 | CSATRWGGVIYEQYF | TGCAGTGCTACCAGGTGGGGGGGAGTGATTTACGAGCAGTACTTC
TRBD2 | many | TRBJ2-7 | TRBV11-2 | CASSLGTSGTEQYF | TGTGCCAGCAGCTTAGGGACTAGCGGGACCGAGCAGTACTTC
. | . | TRBJ2-3 | TRBV7-9 | CASSSLSSTDTQYF | TGTGCCAGCAGCTCCCTCTCTAGCACAGATACGCAGTATTTT
TRBD2 | . | TRBJ2-5 | TRBV11-3 | CASSIGVSGSGSGETQYF | TGTGCCAGCAGCATAGGAGTTAGCGGGAGCGGGTCCGGAGAGACCCAGTACTTC
. | many | TRBJ1-5 | TRBV6-1 | CASRKGRDSNQPQHF | TGTGCCAGCAGAAAAGGACGGGATAGCAATCAGCCCCAGCATTTT
. | . | TRBJ1-4 | TRBV5-1 | CASSPDLPGVDEKLFF | TGCGCCAGCAGCCCCGATTTACCAGGGGTTGATGAAAAACTGTTTTTT
TRBD1 | . | TRBJ1-1 | TRBV7-6 | CASSLTLGNRGGMNTEAFF | TGTGCCAGCAGCTTAACATTGGGGAACAGGGGAGGGATGAACACTGAAGCTTTCTTT
. | many | TRBJ1-1 | TRBV2 | CASSEVAAGESFF | TGTGCCAGCAGTGAGGTCGCCGCGGGCGAATCTTTCTTT
. | few | TRBJ2-2 | TRBV15 | CATSRDRDGGELFF | TGTGCCACCAGCAGAGACAGGGATGGCGGGGAGCTGTTTTTT
TRBD1 | many | TRBJ2-5 | TRBV11-3 | CASSEDRGQETQYF | TGTGCCAGCAGCGAAGACAGGGGGCAAGAGACCCAGTACTTC